The 28 T cell receptor beta chains reported below all come from one sample, sequenced in a study of beta chain features in type 1 diabetes. Reverse transcription of all isolated RNA meant that expressed TCRB transcripts were sequenced. The assay was immunoSEQ multiplex PCR, and TCRdb's table has in-frame clones only and misses some. The sample lists approximately 150,000 clones, less than 11% seen once, with about 1.3% in the top ten. The material sequenced was naive CD4+ T cells from blood. These receptors were obtained from a man aged 18 to 35 in good health.

The table lists this clone with a few counts. Here the CDR3 DNA reads TGTGCCAGCAGCTCGGGATCCGGGACTAGCGGGGCCACAGATACGCAGTATTTT. Encoded protein: CASSSGSGTSGATDTQYF. The V gene is TRBV5-4, the J gene TRBJ2-3; 13 bases line up with TRBD2. The CDR3 has 18 residues. The V gene's germline CDR1 is SGHNT and CDR2 YYREEE (reference sequence). The junction had 9 bases not matched to a gene; V was cut back by 3 bases and J by 2 bases.

This sequence joins TRBV7-6 and TRBJ1-2; 9 nucleotides align to TRBD1. Trimming removed 5 bases from V and 4 bases from J; junction bases left unmatched: 11. The CDR3 sequence is 16 residues long. Germline CDR1 and CDR2: SGHVS and FNYEAQ. CDR3 protein: CASSAWTGDKPYGYTF. In DNA form, the CDR3 reads TGTGCCAGCAGCGCCTGGACAGGGGATAAACCCTATGGCTACACCTTC.

In its sample, this clone was seen many times. The V call is TRBV23-1, the J call TRBJ2-6; D is uncertain. TRBV23-1 is recorded as an ORF, its role being uncertain. With 0 bases removed from V and 0 bases from J, the gap between germline ends came to 12 bases. This CDR3 has 18 amino acids. This CDR3 reads CASSQSARTNSGANVLTF. CDR3 in DNA: TGCGCCAGCAGTCAATCGGCTAGAACAAACTCTGGGGCCAACGTCCTGACTTTC.

This chain links TRBV30 with TRBJ1-4, with D perhaps matching TRBD1 (6 bases). Germline V gene lookup returns CDR1 GTSNPN and CDR2 SVGIG (reference sequence). There are 13 residues in the CDR3. Trimming stripped 0 bases from V and 14 bases from J, with 16 bases between. The CDR3 reads CAWSVNAGGALFF. The CDR3 nucleotides read TGTGCCTGGAGTGTTAACGCGGGGGGGGCTCTGTTTTTT.

The chain employs TRBV11-2 and TRBJ1-6; D is possibly TRBD1 (5 bases). The CDR3 contains 14 residues. Germline lookup yields CDR1 SGHAT and CDR2 FQNNGV. Trimming stripped 4 bases from V and 7 bases from J, with 11 bases between. The CDR3 sequence is CASSSGFPNSPLHF. The CDR3 DNA sequence: TGTGCCAGCAGCTCAGGGTTTCCAAATTCACCCCTCCACTTT.

The chain uses TRBV15 and TRBJ1-1, with TRBD1 matching over 7 bases. CDR3 size: 16 residues. The germline V gene has CDR1 LNHNV and CDR2 YYDKDF (reference sequence). The ends lost 7 bases at V and 1 base at J; junction bases unmatched: 12. CDR3 coding DNA: TGTGCCACCAACCCCCACGGAGACAGGGAGAACACTGAAGCTTTCTTT. This translates into CATNPHGDRENTEAFF.

This clone was seen a handful of times. The J gene is TRBJ2-3, the V gene TRBV10-1; 8 nucleotides line up with TRBD2. The CDR3 runs to 14 residues. The germline gives CDR1 WNHNN, CDR2 SYGVQD (reference sequence). J was trimmed by 2 bases and V by 5 bases; bases with no gene match: 3. The CDR3: CASSTGGDTDTQYF. In nucleotides, the CDR3 is TGCGCCAGCAGTACCGGGGGGGACACAGATACGCAGTATTTT.

This chain uses TRBV5-1 with TRBJ1-2; TRBD1 agrees at 7 bases. From germline, CDR1 is SGHRS and CDR2 YFSETQ. The trim removed 4 bases at V and 4 bases at J, leaving 10 bases unmatched. This CDR3 spans 15 amino acids. DNA of the CDR3: TGCGCCAGCAGCCAAACCTCGACAGGGAGCTATGGCTACACCTTC. Its protein is CASSQTSTGSYGYTF.

This clone was picked up a small number of times. The chain couples TRBV9 to TRBJ1-2; D remains ambiguous. V lost 4 bases to trimming and J lost 7 bases, with 20 bases between them. Germline loops: CDR1 SGDLS, CDR2 YYNGEE. CDR3 length equals 15 residues. The CDR3 sequence is CASSPEEGVKGGYTF. The CDR3 DNA sequence: TGTGCCAGCAGCCCCGAGGAGGGCGTCAAGGGTGGCTACACCTTC. The entire variable domain, with the rest obtained from reference TRBV9 and TRBJ1-2, is as follows: DSGVTQTPKHLITATGQRVTLRCSPRSGDLSVYWYQQSLDQGLQFLIQYYNGEERAKGNILERFSAQQFPDLHSELNLSSLELGDSALYFCASSPEEGVKGGYTFGSGTRLTVV.

The chain employs TRBV10-3 and TRBJ2-3, with 13 positions matching TRBD2. Germline CDR1 is ENHRY and CDR2 is SYGVKD. The junction had 12 bases not matched to a gene; V was cut back by 4 bases and J by 5 bases. The CDR3 is 18 residues long. The chain's CDR3 is CAISGLTSGGASGDTQYF. In DNA, the CDR3 is TGTGCCATCAGTGGCCTAACTAGCGGGGGGGCTTCGGGAGATACGCAGTATTTT.

The V gene is TRBV4-2, the J gene TRBJ1-2, with D perhaps TRBD1 (6 bases). V was pared by 4 bases and J by 4 bases, with 19 bases between. Germline assignment: CDR1 LGHNA and CDR2 YNFKEQ. The CDR3 is 16 residues long. As DNA, the CDR3 is TGTGCCAGCAGCCCAAAAGTGCTGGGACACTCCTATGGCTACACCTTC. The encoded protein is CASSPKVLGHSYGYTF.

This CDR3 is CASSPPASSSGNTIYF. The CDR3 DNA reads TGTGCCAGCTCACCACCGGCATCCTCCTCTGGAAACACCATATATTTT. The V gene is TRBV18, the J gene TRBJ1-3; D not resolved. The CDR3 loop spans 16 amino acids. The V and J ends lost 0 bases and 0 bases respectively, with 9 bases between them. Germline lookup yields CDR1 KGHSH and CDR2 LQKENI.

In this sample, this clone turned up once. This CDR3 is also generated by other DNA sequences in the sample. V is TRBV11-2 and J is TRBJ2-3, with D perhaps matching TRBD2 (5 bases). Germline V gives CDR1 SGHAT, CDR2 FQNNGV. The CDR3 totals 14 residues. Trimming took 5 bases from V and 2 from J, leaving 11 bases between them. CDR3 amino acids: CASSLGLSTDTQYF. CDR3 sequence (DNA): TGTGCCAGCAGCCTCGGACTGTCCACAGATACGCAGTATTTT.

The sample holds a few counts of this clone. The junction does not match germline at one end; this may be a read error. V gene TRBV6-6 combines with J gene TRBJ2-7; 7 bases line up with TRBD1. Germline assignment: CDR1 MNHNY and CDR2 SVGAGI (reference sequence). This CDR3 is 12 amino acids long. The CDR3 reads CASSNDRAKQHF. The CDR3 nucleotides read TGTGCCAGCAGCAATGACAGGGCGAAGCAGCACTTC.

This clone came up a few times. The rearrangement joins TRBV19 to TRBJ2-5; 7 bases line up with TRBD2. The CDR3 consists of 12 residues. With 11 bases clipped from V and 5 bases from J, the junction kept 8 bases outside the gene matches. Germline CDR1 is LNHDA and CDR2 is SQIVND (reference sequence). CDR3 amino acids: CASSTSLETQYF. CDR3 bases: TGTGCCTCCTCGACTAGCTTGGAGACCCAGTACTTC.

This chain joins TRBV5-1 and TRBJ2-5; a weak D match, TRBD1 (5 bases). CDR1 is SGHRS, CDR2 YFSETQ, per germline. The CDR3 consists of 15 residues. V was shortened by 0 bases and J by 3 bases, with 12 bases between the two germline ends. CDR3 in amino acids: CASSLGQYIEETQYF. Written as DNA, the CDR3 is TGCGCCAGCAGCTTGGGACAGTACATCGAAGAGACCCAGTACTTC.

This clone was seen more than once but under ten times. The chain has TRBV7-9 and TRBJ2-7; D may be TRBD1 (6 bases). The CDR3 has 13 residues. Germline V gene data show CDR1 as SEHNR and CDR2 as FQNEAQ (reference sequence). Trimming removed 2 bases from V and 7 bases from J, with 12 bases in between. This CDR3 is CASSLTGTLEQYF. CDR3 coding DNA: TGTGCCAGCAGCTTAACAGGGACCCTGGAGCAGTACTTC.

The sample holds a few counts of this clone. CDR3 in DNA: TGTGCCAGCAGTGGACCGACAGGGGGCGGCGGCTACACCTTC. Translation gives CASSGPTGGGGYTF. The V and J genes are TRBV2 and TRBJ1-2, with TRBD1 matching over 10 bases. Germline lookup yields CDR1 SNHLY and CDR2 FYNNEI. Trimming removed 4 bases from V and 8 bases from J; junction bases left unmatched: 7. The CDR3 totals 14 residues. The full variable domain, its missing parts supplied by reference TRBV2 and TRBJ1-2, is EPEVTQTPSHQVTQMGQEVILRCVPISNHLYFYWYRQILGQKVEFLVSFYNNEISEKSEIFDDQFSVERPDGSNFTLKIRSTKLEDSAMYFCASSGPTGGGGYTFGSGTRLTVV.

This clone was detected a few times. In DNA form, the CDR3 reads TGCGCCAGCAGCAAGACCACAGGGGTGAACACCGGGGAGCTGTTTTTT. Translating gives CASSKTTGVNTGELFF. V gene TRBV5-1 combines with J gene TRBJ2-2, with 7 positions matching TRBD1. The length of the CDR3 is 16 residues. CDR1 and CDR2 (germline): SGHRS, YFSETQ. The trim removed 4 bases at V and 1 base at J, leaving 7 bases unmatched.

This chain connects TRBV11-2 to TRBJ2-7, with 12 bases that match TRBD1. CDR1 is SGHAT and CDR2 is FQNNGV in the germline V gene. This CDR3 is 14 amino acids long. The V and J ends lost 5 bases and 6 bases, in that order; junction bases with no gene match: 5. The CDR3 sequence is CASSEGQGAREQYF. For the CDR3, the DNA is TGTGCCAGCAGCGAGGGACAGGGGGCTCGCGAGCAGTACTTC.

This clone was seen a few times. V is TRBV5-1 and J is TRBJ2-3, with 8 bases lining up with TRBD2. The CDR3 runs 14 residues. Losses at the gene ends were 5 bases for V and 6 bases for J; bases not matched to a gene: 8. Germline CDR1 is SGHRS and CDR2 is YFSETQ. The CDR3 is CASSPPGLGDTQYF. DNA of the CDR3: TGCGCCAGCAGTCCTCCGGGACTAGGTGATACGCAGTATTTT.

This chain connects TRBV28 to TRBJ1-6, with a weak D call TRBD1 (6 bases). V lost 7 bases to trimming and J lost 3 bases, with 13 bases between them. Germline assignment: CDR1 MDHEN and CDR2 SYDVKM. The CDR3 consists of 15 residues. CDR3 nucleotides: TGTGCCAGCATAACCGACAGGAACTATAATTCACCCCTCCACTTT. This translates into CASITDRNYNSPLHF.

The genes are TRBV7-3 and TRBJ2-3; D perhaps matches TRBD1 (6 bases). Trimming removed 5 bases at V and 4 bases at J, with 13 bases between. Looked up from germline, CDR1 is SGHTA and CDR2 is FQGTGA. The CDR3 length is 14 residues. CDR3 in amino acids: CASSPGEGADTQYF. As DNA, the CDR3 is TGTGCCAGCAGCCCGGGCGAGGGGGCAGATACGCAGTATTTT. The whole variable domain, remainder taken from reference TRBV7-3 and TRBJ2-3, is GAGVSQTPSNKVTEKGKYVELRCDPISGHTALYWYRQSLGQGPEFLIYFQGTGAADDSGLPNDRFFAVRPEGSVSTLKIQRTERGDSAVYLCASSPGEGADTQYFGPGTRLTVL.

V is TRBV7-2 and J is TRBJ2-1; possibly TRBD2 for D (5 bases). In germline, CDR1 is SGHTA, CDR2 FQGNSA. V gave up 2 bases and J gave up 10 bases, with 21 bases separating them. The CDR3 consists of 16 residues. The CDR3 region has the DNA TGTGCCAGCAGCTTAATCGATCGGGGATTCGGGTCGGAGCAGTTCTTC. It is translated as CASSLIDRGFGSEQFF. Combining the CDR3 with reference TRBV7-2 and TRBJ2-1 gives the whole variable domain GAGVSQSPSNKVTEKGKDVELRCDPISGHTALYWYRQSLGQGLEFLIYFQGNSAPDKSGLPSDRFSAERTGGSVSTLTIQRTQQEDSAVYLCASSLIDRGFGSEQFFGPGTRLTVL.

This clone was seen once. A much more abundant neighbour one base away suggests this may be a read error. This chain connects TRBV11-2 to TRBJ2-5; 7 bases match TRBD1. This CDR3 comprises 13 residues. V dropped 5 bases and J dropped 2; count of bases not matched to a gene: 2. CDR1 SGHAT and CDR2 FQNNGV come from the germline V gene. The CDR3 nucleotides are TGTGCCAGCAGCCCGGACAGGCAAGAGACCCAGTACTTC. Translated: CASSPDRQETQYF.

The chain uses TRBV19 and TRBJ2-5; 7 bases are shared with TRBD1. With 7 bases clipped from V and 5 bases from J, the junction kept 13 bases outside the gene matches. The CDR3 spans 15 residues. Looked up from germline, CDR1 is LNHDA and CDR2 is SQIVND (reference sequence). CDR3: CASTQPGTVGETQYF. For the CDR3, the DNA is TGTGCCAGTACTCAACCCGGGACAGTAGGGGAGACCCAGTACTTC. The full variable domain, its missing parts supplied by reference TRBV19 and TRBJ2-5, is DGGITQSPKYLFRKEGQNVTLSCEQNLNHDAMYWYRQDPGQGLRLIYYSQIVNDFQKGDIAEGYSVSREKKESFPLTVTSAQKNPTAFYLCASTQPGTVGETQYFGPGTRLLVL.

In this sample, this clone turned up a few times. The chain carries TRBV5-1 and TRBJ2-5, with TRBD1 identical over 7 bases. CDR3 size: 16 residues. The V gene's germline CDR1 is SGHRS and CDR2 YFSETQ. Trimming removed 4 bases from V and 1 base from J; junction bases left unmatched: 10. In DNA form, the CDR3 reads TGCGCCAGCAGCCAGGCCCTCGACAGGGCCCAAGAGACCCAGTACTTC. Protein: CASSQALDRAQETQYF. The full variable domain, with the rest looked up from reference TRBV5-1 and TRBJ2-5, is KAGVTQTPRYLIKTRGQQVTLSCSPISGHRSVSWYQQTPGQGLQFLFEYFSETQRNKGNFPGRFSGRQFSNSRSEMNVSTLELGDSALYLCASSQALDRAQETQYFGPGTRLLVL.

There are many counts of this clone. The CDR3 is CASSLAGLGGNEQFF. In DNA form, the CDR3 reads TGTGCCAGCAGCTTAGCCGGGTTGGGGGGCAATGAGCAGTTCTTC. V usage is TRBV7-6 and J usage is TRBJ2-1, with D possibly matching TRBD2 (6 bases). The CDR3 spans 15 residues. V lost 0 bases and J 6 bases, leaving 12 bases between the germline ends. Germline CDR1 reads SGHVS; CDR2 reads FNYEAQ.